This TCR beta chain was observed in a study of cytomegalovirus exposure and HLA in healthy donors (dated 2017 in TCRdb). For context, the study as a whole: According to a later analysis, one platform produced both the 110 or so validation repertoires and the roughly 650 repertoires of the first cohort. The aim of the study was to test whether cataloging public T cell receptors could identify signatures of past pathogen exposure. A separate validation cohort of more than 100 different subjects was used in addition to the approximately 610-subject first cohort. To predict cytomegalovirus infection status, the study brought together high-throughput TCR immunosequencing, statistical association of individual TCRs with disease status, and machine learning.

The full study reports these points: A later analysis found that TCRs clustered in the first cohort also tended to co-occur in the approximately 120 validation repertoires, with approximately 95% of cluster scores above 0. In the study, approximately 160 TCR beta chains were listed as associated with cytomegalovirus. The authors suggested that the approach could potentially be extended to other disease states and immunological phenotypes. While some public TCRs were present in many individuals, most TCR sequences turned up only very rarely across donors. The classifier was reported to diagnose cytomegalovirus status with high specificity and sensitivity in both the original cohort and the validation cohort. The validation cohort had no HLA typing available for a later analysis, so co-occurrence within that cohort was assessed over all 130 or so repertoires. A few of the identified cytomegalovirus-associated TCR beta chains were confirmed in vitro to be specific for cytomegalovirus antigens.

The CDR3 sequence holds 18 residues, the cysteine and phenylalanine included. The retained sequence is limited to the CDR3, 54 bases, with the frame set at the first base. Relative to germline, V is missing 4 bases and J is missing 7 bases, with 18 bases of the junction outside any gene match. The germline V gene (reference sequence) yields PRHDT for CDR1 and FYEKMQ for CDR2. Libraries were prepared through the immunoSEQ multiplex PCR assay. The original pipeline was this. To diagnose cytomegalovirus status from the catalog of TCR beta chain sequences, a statistical classification framework was built. TCRdb limited this immuneACCESS table to in-frame rearrangements with V and J called. A share of clones is missing; checked studies link under half to unresolved V genes, and the rest is unexplained. D and trimming come from the DNA, and the V and J calls and clone size come from that table. A total of approximately 120,000 clones appear in this sample, approximately 88% of them only once. The top ten clones comprise more than 1.5% of the sample.

The donors were included in the validation cohort of 100 to 150 subjects, a group kept apart from the roughly 670-subject first cohort. Points on this clone: Its antigen is currently not known. No quality values exist for individual bases; no much larger clone is one base distant.

This TCR was recovered from a woman between 18 and 29 years old in good health and CMV-seronegative. Here the chain combines TRBV13 and TRBJ2-7; TRBD2 matches 11 bases in the middle. Sequenced sample: PBMCs. The CDR3 protein: CASSSQNLAGGPFLEQYF. The DNA sequence reads TGTGCCAGCAGCTCGCAAAATCTAGCGGGAGGACCTTTCTTAGAGCAGTACTTC.